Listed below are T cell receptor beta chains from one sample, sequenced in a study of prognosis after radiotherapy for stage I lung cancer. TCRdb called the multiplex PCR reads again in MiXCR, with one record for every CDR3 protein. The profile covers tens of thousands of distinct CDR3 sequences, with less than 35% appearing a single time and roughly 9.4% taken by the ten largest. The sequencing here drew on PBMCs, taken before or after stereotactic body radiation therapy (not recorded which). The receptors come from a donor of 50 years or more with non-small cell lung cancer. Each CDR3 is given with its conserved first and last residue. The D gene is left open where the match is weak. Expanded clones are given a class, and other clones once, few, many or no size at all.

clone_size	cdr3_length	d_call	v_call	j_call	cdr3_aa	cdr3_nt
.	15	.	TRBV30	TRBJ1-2	CAWSVECRGHGGYTF	TGTGCCTGGAGTGTGGAGTGTCGGGGGCACGGAGGCTACACCTTC
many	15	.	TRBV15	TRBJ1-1	CATSSQYRANTEAFF	TGTGCCACCAGCAGTCAGTACAGAGCAAACACTGAAGCTTTCTTT
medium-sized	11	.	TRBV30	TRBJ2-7	CAWSVTYEQYF	TGTGCCTGGAGTGTAACCTACGAGCAGTACTTC
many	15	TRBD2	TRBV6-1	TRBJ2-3	CASSDLAGGIDTQYF	TGTGCCAGCAGTGACCTAGCGGGAGGTATAGATACGCAGTATTTT
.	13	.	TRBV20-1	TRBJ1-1	CSCPGHRFYEAFF	TGCAGTTGCCCGGGACATCGGTTTTATGAAGCTTTCTTT
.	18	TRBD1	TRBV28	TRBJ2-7	CASRRGRPGGQGLYEQYF	TGTGCCAGCAGAAGGGGACGGCCCGGGGGACAGGGCCTCTACGAGCAGTACTTC
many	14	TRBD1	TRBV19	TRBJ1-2	CASSRDRGINGYTF	TGTGCCAGTAGCCGGGACAGGGGTATAAATGGCTACACCTTC
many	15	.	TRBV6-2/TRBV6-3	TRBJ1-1	CASSWEGEGVTEAFF	TGTGCCAGCAGTTGGGAGGGGGAAGGGGTTACTGAAGCTTTCTTT
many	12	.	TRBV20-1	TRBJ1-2	CSAMIANYGYTF	TGCAGTGCTATGATTGCTAACTATGGCTACACCTTC
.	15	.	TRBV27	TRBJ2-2	CASTLEGFGTGELFF	TGTGCCAGCACCCTAGAGGGGTTTGGCACAGGGGAGCTGTTTTTT
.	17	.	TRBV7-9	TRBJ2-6	CASSFRTVFSGANVLTF	TGTGCCAGTAGCTTCCGGACAGTTTTCTCTGGGGCCAACGTCCTGACTTTC
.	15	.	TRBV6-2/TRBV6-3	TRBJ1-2	CASISSLFGRGGCTF	TGTGCCAGCATTAGCTCCCTGTTTGGCAGGGGTGGCTGCACCTTC
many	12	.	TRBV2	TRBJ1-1	CASSELAHRSFF	TGTGCCAGCAGTGAATTGGCCCACAGGTCTTTCTTT
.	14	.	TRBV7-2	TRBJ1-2	CASSWAGAPQVYTF	TGTGCCAGCAGCTGGGCAGGGGCTCCTCAGGTCTACACCTTC
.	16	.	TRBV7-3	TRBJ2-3	CASSLSPPGLPDTQYF	TGTGCCAGCAGCCTATCCCCACCGGGCCTACCAGATACGCAGTATTTT
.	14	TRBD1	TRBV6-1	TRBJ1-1	CASGQGTPLTEAFF	TGTGCCAGCGGACAGGGGACCCCTCTAACTGAAGCTTTCTTT
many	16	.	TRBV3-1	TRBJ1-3	CASSSRGGMTGNTIYF	TGTGCCAGCAGCTCTAGGGGGGGGATGACTGGAAACACCATATATTTT
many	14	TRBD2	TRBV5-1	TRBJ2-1	CASSPGTSRQSQFF	TGCGCCAGCAGCCCGGGGACTAGCCGGCAATCGCAGTTCTTC
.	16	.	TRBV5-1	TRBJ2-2	CASSFDRGDGTGELFF	TGCGCCAGCAGCTTTGATAGAGGGGATGGCACCGGGGAGCTGTTTTTT
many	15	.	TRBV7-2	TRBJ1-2	CASSLAHGRVYGYTF	TGTGCCAGCAGCTTAGCGCATGGCAGGGTCTATGGCTACACCTTC
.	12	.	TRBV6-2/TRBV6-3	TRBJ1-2	CASSYGASGYTF	TGTGCCAGCAGTTACGGTGCCTCTGGCTACACCTTC
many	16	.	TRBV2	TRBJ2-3	CASSVYPGRRVDTQYF	TGTGCCAGCAGCGTCTACCCGGGACGACGAGTAGATACGCAGTATTTT
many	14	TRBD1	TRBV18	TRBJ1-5	CASSPTGAGQPQHF	TGTGCCAGCTCACCAACAGGGGCAGGCCAGCCCCAGCATTTT
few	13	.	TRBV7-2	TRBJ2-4	CASSAGAKNIQYF	TGTGCCAGCTCGGCGGGAGCCAAAAACATTCAGTACTTC
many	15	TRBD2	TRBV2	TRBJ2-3	CASSPTSGGADTQYF	TGTGCCAGCAGTCCAACTAGCGGGGGCGCAGATACGCAGTATTTT
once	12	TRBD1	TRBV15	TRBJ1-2	CTTGVRGYGYTF	TGTACCACAGGGGTCAGGGGCTATGGCTACACCTTC
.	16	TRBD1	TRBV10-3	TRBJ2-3	CAISEWGQNRADTQYF	TGTGCCATCAGTGAGTGGGGACAGAATCGGGCAGATACGCAGTATTTT
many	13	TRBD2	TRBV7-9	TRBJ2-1	CASSLGGGNEQFF	TGTGCCAGCAGCTTAGGGGGGGGCAATGAGCAGTTCTTC
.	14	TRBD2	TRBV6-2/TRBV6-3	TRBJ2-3	CASSGTGRGVTQYF	TGTGCCAGCAGTGGTACAGGGCGGGGGGTTACGCAGTATTTT
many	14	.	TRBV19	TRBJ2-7	CASSISPGNYEQYF	TGTGCCAGTAGTATTTCTCCGGGAAACTACGAGCAGTACTTC
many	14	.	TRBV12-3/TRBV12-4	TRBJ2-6	CASSSTGGANVLTF	TGTGCCAGCAGTTCCACCGGTGGGGCCAACGTCCTGACTTTC
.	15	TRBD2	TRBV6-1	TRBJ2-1	CSSSLHSGTVGEQFF	TGTTCCAGCAGTCTGCATAGCGGGACTGTCGGGGAGCAGTTCTTC
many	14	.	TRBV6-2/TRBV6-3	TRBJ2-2	CASSFGRPGGELFF	TGTGCCAGCAGTTTTGGGAGGCCTGGCGGGGAGCTGTTTTTT
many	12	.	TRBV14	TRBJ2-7	CASSLWRTRQYF	TGTGCCAGCAGCCTATGGAGGACTCGGCAGTACTTC
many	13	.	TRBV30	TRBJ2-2	CALQDQNTGELFF	TGTGCCTTACAGGACCAGAACACCGGGGAGCTGTTTTTT
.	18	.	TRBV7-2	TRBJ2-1	CTSSRTGAVSVGYNEQFF	TGTACCAGCAGCCGAACGGGGGCTGTTAGCGTGGGGTACAATGAGCAGTTCTTC
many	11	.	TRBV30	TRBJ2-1	CAWSYQREQFF	TGTGCCTGGAGTTATCAGCGGGAGCAGTTCTTC
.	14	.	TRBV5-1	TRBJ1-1	CASSLVQVNTEAFF	TGCGCCAGCAGCTTGGTACAGGTAAACACTGAAGCTTTCTTT
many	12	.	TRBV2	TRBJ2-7	CASSEAPIEQYF	TGTGCCAGCAGTGAAGCGCCTATCGAGCAGTACTTC
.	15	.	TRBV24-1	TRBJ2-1	CATSERDRPSGGQFF	TGTGCCACCAGTGAAAGGGATCGGCCATCGGGCGGGCAGTTCTTC
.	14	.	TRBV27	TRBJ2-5	CASSVTGWAETQYF	TGTGCCAGCAGTGTAACAGGGTGGGCAGAGACCCAGTACTTC